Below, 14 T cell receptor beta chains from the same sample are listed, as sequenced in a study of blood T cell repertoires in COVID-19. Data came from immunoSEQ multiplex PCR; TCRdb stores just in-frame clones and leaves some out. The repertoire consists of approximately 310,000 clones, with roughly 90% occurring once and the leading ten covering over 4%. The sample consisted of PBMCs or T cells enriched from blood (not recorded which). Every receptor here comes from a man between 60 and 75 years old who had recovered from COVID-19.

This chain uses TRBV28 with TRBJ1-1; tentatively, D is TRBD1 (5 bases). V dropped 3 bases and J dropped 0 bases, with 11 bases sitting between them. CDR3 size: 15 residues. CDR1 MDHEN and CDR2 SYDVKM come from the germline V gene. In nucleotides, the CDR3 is TGTGCCAGCAGTTTGACGGGACTTGTGAACACTGAAGCTTTCTTT. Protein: CASSLTGLVNTEAFF.

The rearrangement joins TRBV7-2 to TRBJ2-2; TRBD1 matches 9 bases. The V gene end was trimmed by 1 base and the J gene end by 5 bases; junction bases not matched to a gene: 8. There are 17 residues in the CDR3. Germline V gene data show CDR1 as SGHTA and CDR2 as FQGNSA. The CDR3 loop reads CASSLVYVQGATGELFF. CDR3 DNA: TGTGCCAGCAGCTTAGTTTATGTACAGGGGGCGACCGGGGAGCTGTTTTTT.

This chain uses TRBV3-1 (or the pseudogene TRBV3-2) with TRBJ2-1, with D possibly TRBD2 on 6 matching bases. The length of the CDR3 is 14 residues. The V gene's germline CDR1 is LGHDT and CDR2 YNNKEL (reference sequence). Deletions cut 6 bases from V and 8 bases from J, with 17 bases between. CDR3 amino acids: CASRDGRGFYEQFF. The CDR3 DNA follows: TGTGCCAGCAGGGACGGGAGAGGTTTCTATGAGCAGTTCTTC.

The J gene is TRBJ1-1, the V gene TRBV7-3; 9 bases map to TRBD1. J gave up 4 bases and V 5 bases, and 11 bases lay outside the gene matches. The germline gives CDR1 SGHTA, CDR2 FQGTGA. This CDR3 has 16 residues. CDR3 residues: CASSQPGQGESTEAFF. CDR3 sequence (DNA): TGTGCCAGCAGCCAGCCGGGACAGGGAGAAAGCACTGAAGCTTTCTTT.

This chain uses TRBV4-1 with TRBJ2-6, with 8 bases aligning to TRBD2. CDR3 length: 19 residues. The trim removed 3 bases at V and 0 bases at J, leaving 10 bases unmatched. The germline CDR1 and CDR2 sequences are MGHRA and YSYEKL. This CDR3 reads CASSHGGLAGPSGANVLTF. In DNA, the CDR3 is TGCGCCAGCAGCCATGGAGGCCTAGCGGGTCCCTCTGGGGCCAACGTCCTGACTTTC.

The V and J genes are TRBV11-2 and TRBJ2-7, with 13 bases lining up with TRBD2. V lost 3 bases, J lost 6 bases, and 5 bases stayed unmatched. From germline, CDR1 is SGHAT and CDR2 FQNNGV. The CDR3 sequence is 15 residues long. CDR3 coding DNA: TGTGCCAGCAGCTTCGGACTAGCGGGAGATGGCGAGCAGTACTTC. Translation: CASSFGLAGDGEQYF.

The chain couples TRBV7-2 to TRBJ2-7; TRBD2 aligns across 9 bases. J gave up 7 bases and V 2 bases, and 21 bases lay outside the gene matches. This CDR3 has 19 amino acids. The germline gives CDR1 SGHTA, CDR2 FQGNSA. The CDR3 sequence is CASSLRVGGGLAGNREQYF. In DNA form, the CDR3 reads TGTGCCAGCAGCTTACGGGTAGGGGGAGGCCTAGCGGGGAACAGGGAGCAGTACTTC.

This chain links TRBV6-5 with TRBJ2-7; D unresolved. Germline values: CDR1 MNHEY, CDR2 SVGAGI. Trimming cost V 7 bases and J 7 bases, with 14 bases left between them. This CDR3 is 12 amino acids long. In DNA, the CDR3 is TGTGCCAGCATGAGCGCTACTGGGGAGCAGTACTTC. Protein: CASMSATGEQYF.

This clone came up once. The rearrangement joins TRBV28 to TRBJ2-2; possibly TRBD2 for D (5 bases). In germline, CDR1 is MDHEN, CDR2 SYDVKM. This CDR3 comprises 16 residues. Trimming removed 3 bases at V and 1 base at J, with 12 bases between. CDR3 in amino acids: CASSFWGSGNTGELFF. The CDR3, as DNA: TGTGCCAGCAGTTTTTGGGGAAGCGGGAACACCGGGGAGCTGTTTTTT.

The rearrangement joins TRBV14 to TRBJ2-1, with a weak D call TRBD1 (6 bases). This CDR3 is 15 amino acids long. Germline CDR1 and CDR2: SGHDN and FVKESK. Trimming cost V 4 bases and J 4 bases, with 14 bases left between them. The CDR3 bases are TGTGCCAGCAGCCTTCCGGGACAAACATACAATGAGCAGTTCTTC. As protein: CASSLPGQTYNEQFF.

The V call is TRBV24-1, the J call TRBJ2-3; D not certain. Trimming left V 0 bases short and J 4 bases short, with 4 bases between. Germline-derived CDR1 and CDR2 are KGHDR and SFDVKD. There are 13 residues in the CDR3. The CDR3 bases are TGTGCCACCAGTGATTTGCTGTCAGATACGCAGTATTTT. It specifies CATSDLLSDTQYF.

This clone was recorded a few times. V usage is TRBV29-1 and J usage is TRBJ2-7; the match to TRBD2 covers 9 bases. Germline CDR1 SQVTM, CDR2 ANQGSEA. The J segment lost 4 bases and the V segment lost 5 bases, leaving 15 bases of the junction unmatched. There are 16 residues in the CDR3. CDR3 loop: CSVYPNIAGASYEQYF. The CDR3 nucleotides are TGCAGCGTTTACCCTAATATAGCGGGAGCTTCTTACGAGCAGTACTTC.

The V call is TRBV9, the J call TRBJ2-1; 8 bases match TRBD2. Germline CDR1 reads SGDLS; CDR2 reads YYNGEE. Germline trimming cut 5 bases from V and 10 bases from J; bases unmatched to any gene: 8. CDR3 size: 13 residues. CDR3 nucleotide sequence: TGTGCCAGCAGAAGAGCGGGAGTCATGGAGCAGTTCTTC. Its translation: CASRRAGVMEQFF.

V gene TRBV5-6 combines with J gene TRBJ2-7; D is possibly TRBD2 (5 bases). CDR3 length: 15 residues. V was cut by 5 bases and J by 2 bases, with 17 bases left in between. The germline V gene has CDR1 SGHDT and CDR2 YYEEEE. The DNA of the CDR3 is TGTGCCAGCAGTCTCTGGGTACCCGGGGCCTACGAGCAGTACTTC. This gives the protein CASSLWVPGAYEQYF.